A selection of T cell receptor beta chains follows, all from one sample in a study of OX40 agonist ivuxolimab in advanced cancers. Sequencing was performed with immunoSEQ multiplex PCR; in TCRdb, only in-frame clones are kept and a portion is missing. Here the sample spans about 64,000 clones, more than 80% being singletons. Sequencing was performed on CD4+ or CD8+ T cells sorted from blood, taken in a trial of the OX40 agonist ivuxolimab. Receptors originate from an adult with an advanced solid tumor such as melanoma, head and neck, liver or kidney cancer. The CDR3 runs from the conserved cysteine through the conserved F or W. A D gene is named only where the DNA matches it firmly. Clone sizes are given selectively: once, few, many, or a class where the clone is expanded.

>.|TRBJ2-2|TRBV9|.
TGTGCCACCGTTCCGGGGACTCGGAACACCGGGGAGCTGTTTTTT
CATVPGTRNTGELFF
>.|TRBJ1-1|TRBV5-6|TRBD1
TGTGCCAGCAGCTTCGCAGGGGGTGACAAGAGGGCTTTCTTT
CASSFAGGDKRAFF
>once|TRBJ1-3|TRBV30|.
TGTGCCTGGACGCGTGGGTTGGGGGGCAGGGGTTCTGGAAACACCATATATTTT
CAWTRGLGGRGSGNTIYF
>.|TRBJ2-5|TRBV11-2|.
TGTGCCAGCAGCTCTCAGGGACAAGAGACCCAGTACTTC
CASSSQGQETQYF
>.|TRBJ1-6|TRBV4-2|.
TGTGCCAGCAGCCGGCCGGGTCCTCGGGGTTCACCCCTCCACTTT
CASSRPGPRGSPLHF
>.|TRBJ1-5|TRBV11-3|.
TGTGCCAGCAGCTTAGGGGATCAGCCCCAGCATTTT
CASSLGDQPQHF
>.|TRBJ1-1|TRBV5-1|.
TGCGCCAGCAGCTTGATCGGGGATGGGACTGAAGCTTTCTTT
CASSLIGDGTEAFF
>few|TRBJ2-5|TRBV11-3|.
TGTGCCAGCAGCTTAGATGTGCAGACCCAGTACTTC
CASSLDVQTQYF
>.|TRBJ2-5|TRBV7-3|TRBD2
TGTGCCAGCAGCACGACTAGCGGAGAGACCCAGTACTTC
CASSTTSGETQYF
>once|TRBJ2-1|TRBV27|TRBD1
TGTGCCAGCAGTAGGCTGGGACAGTCCTACAATGAGCAGTTCTTC
CASSRLGQSYNEQFF
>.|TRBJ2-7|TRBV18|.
TGTGCCAGCTCACCAGAAAGGCGGGAGCAGTACTTC
CASSPERREQYF
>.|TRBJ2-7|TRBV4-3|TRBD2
TGCGCCAGCAGCCAAGATACGGGACTAGCGGGGTACGAGCAGTACTTC
CASSQDTGLAGYEQYF
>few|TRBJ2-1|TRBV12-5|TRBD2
TGTGCTAGTGGGTCAACCGGGACTAGCGGAGACTACAATGAGCAGTTCTTC
CASGSTGTSGDYNEQFF
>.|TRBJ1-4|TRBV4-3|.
TGCGCCAGCAGCCAGGGGGCCGAGCGCAGTGAAAAACTGTTTTTT
CASSQGAERSEKLFF
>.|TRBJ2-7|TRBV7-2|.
TGTGCCAGCAGCTTAGGAGCTGGACAGCTCTCCTACGAGCAGTACTTC
CASSLGAGQLSYEQYF
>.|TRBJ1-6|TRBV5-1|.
TGCGCCAGCAGCTTGGGCGGGGGTCCTAATTCACCCCTCCACTTT
CASSLGGGPNSPLHF
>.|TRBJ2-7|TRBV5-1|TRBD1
TGCGCCAGCAGCGACAACTGGGACAGTTCCTACGAGCAGTACTTC
CASSDNWDSSYEQYF
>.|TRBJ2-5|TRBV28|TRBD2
TGTGCCAGCAGTCCCGAATGGCGGGGGACCCAAGAGACCCAGTACTTC
CASSPEWRGTQETQYF
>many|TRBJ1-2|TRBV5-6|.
TGTGCCAGCAGTGGGGACAATCTCTATGGCTACACCTTC
CASSGDNLYGYTF
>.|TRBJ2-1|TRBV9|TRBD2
TGTGCCAGCAGCGAGACTAGCGGGAATGAGCAGTTCTTC
CASSETSGNEQFF
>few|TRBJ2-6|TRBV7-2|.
TGTGCCAGCAGCTTCTACGGGGCCAACGTCCTGACTTTC
CASSFYGANVLTF